This T cell receptor (beta chain) was captured by sequencing in a study of neurological immune-mediated disorders. Study-level findings and limits: Grouping of repertoires by phylogeny put those of 18 of 34 multiple sclerosis patients into a single related-CDR3 cluster, a possible signature.

This clonotype was found many times. What it binds is unknown. Each CDR3 protein gets one entry after TCRdb re-called the 5' RACE reads with MiXCR. The sample records about 55,000 distinct CDR3 sequences, 4% being singletons. Trimming cost V 3 bases and J 2 bases, with 17 bases left between them. Looked up from germline, CDR1 is SGHRS and CDR2 is YFSETQ. The CDR3 runs 16 residues. Sequencing was carried out using CD4+ T cells from blood. V is TRBV5-1 and J is TRBJ2-5, with a possible D match to TRBD1 (6 bases). The TCR originated in a woman in her 40s with multiple sclerosis. CDR3: CASSWTAVGSQETQYF. The CDR3 nucleotides are TGCGCCAGCAGCTGGACAGCAGTAGGCTCTCAAGAGACCCAGTACTTC.